The clone carrying this T cell receptor (beta chain) was detected a few times. Generated by immunoSEQ multiplex PCR, the TCRdb table keeps only in-frame clones and is missing some. Among some 2,000 clones listed, around 82% were seen once. V lost 2 bases, J lost 3 bases, and 3 bases stayed unmatched. Germline V gene sequence: CDR1 MNHEY, CDR2 SMNVEV (reference sequence). The CDR3 covers 14 residues. This specimen comes from a study of brain metastases from non-small cell lung cancer. This rearrangement joins TRBV27 to TRBJ2-7, with TRBD1 identical over 8 bases. Sequenced material: tumor-adjacent normal tissue. This receptor was taken from a donor aged 40 or over with non-small cell lung cancer. CDR3 amino acids: CASSLQGANYEQYF. The CDR3 DNA reads as TGTGCCAGCAGTTTACAGGGGGCTAACTACGAGCAGTACTTC.